This TCR beta chain was found in a study of T cells in Graves' hyperthyroidism and ophthalmopathy. The germline CDR1 and CDR2 sequences are MRHNA and SNTAGT. The length of the CDR3 is 14 residues. J gave up 3 bases and V 6 bases, and 7 bases lay outside the gene matches. This clonotype was detected ten times or more. What was amplified from RNA transcripts were TCR beta CDR3 regions. The TCR CDR3 first-round RT-PCR relied on the HTBI primer set. Each CDR3 protein is one row after TCRdb ran MiXCR on the multiplex PCR reads. This table has about 380,000 distinct CDR3 sequences, 14% appearing once. The sample was blood. V and J are TRBV6-4 and TRBJ1-2, with TRBD1 matching over 7 bases. This sequence originates from a woman aged 55-70 years with Graves' hyperthyroidism. In DNA, the CDR3 is TGTGCCAGCAGCGCAGGGGGATCGGACTATGGCTACACCTTC. Translated, it gives CASSAGGSDYGYTF.